Presented here are 31 T cell receptor beta chains from one specimen sequenced in a study of graft-versus-host responses after intestinal transplantation. Some clones are missing from TCRdb's copy, which holds only in-frame ones; the method was immunoSEQ multiplex PCR. The sample shows 90,000 to 130,000 clones, 85% to 95% of them seen only once. No antigen has been identified for these receptors. Sequenced here: unstimulated CD4+ T cells sorted from spleen or lymph node cells, sampled before transplant. Source of these receptors: a human donor who was the organ donor for an intestinal transplant.

J is TRBJ2-7 and V is TRBV7-2; D is undetermined. Germline-derived CDR1 and CDR2 are SGHTA and FQGNSA. This CDR3 has 13 residues. Trimming shortened V by 6 bases and J by 2 bases, and 11 bases separated the two germline ends. CDR3 region: CASRPGPTYEQYF. The DNA for the CDR3 is TGTGCCAGCAGACCCGGACCAACCTACGAGCAGTACTTC.

The chain joins TRBV19 to TRBJ2-3; 8 bases are a match to TRBD2. Germline CDR1 is LNHDA and CDR2 is SQIVND (reference sequence). This CDR3 is built from 16 residues. V shed 3 bases, J shed 6 bases, and the junction held 11 bases outside the gene matches. The CDR3 DNA follows: TGTGCCAGTAGTATTTCCGGACTAGCCGGGGGCGATACGCAGTATTTT. This sequence encodes CASSISGLAGGDTQYF.

This chain uses TRBV27 with TRBJ1-1; 7 nucleotides match TRBD1. Per germline, CDR1 MNHEY and CDR2 SMNVEV (reference sequence). The CDR3 length is 15 residues. V trimming: 4 bases; J trimming: 5 bases; junction bases outside the gene matches: 10. The CDR3 DNA reads as TGTGCCAGCAGTTCCTACTACAGGGGTAAAACTGAAGCTTTCTTT. The encoded protein is CASSSYYRGKTEAFF.

In its sample, this clone was seen once. The rearrangement links TRBV27 to TRBJ2-2, with 7 bases aligning to TRBD1. The CDR3 length is 16 residues. V lost 7 bases to trimming and J lost 4 bases; unmatched junction nucleotides: 12. Germline lookup yields CDR1 MNHEY and CDR2 SMNVEV (reference sequence). The CDR3 DNA sequence: TGTGCCAGCAATCAACAGGGGACAAGGGGCACCGGGGAGCTGTTTTTT. As protein: CASNQQGTRGTGELFF.

This chain joins TRBV5-1 and TRBJ2-7; TRBD2 might be the D (6 bases). Germline V gives CDR1 SGHRS, CDR2 YFSETQ. The CDR3 is 16 residues long. The V end was cut by 0 bases, the J end by 5 bases, with 18 bases between. In DNA form, the CDR3 reads TGCGCCAGCAGCTTGGCCCCCCCTTTAGCGGCAAACGAGCAGTACTTC. Its protein is CASSLAPPLAANEQYF.

This clone was counted a few times. This rearrangement joins TRBV18 to TRBJ2-1; TRBD1 matches at 8 bases. The germline CDR1 and CDR2 sequences are KGHSH and LQKENI. Trimming at V came to 6 bases and at J to 0 bases, leaving 4 bases not matched to a gene. CDR3 length equals 15 residues. In DNA, the CDR3 is TGTGCCAGCTCCGACAGGGGATACTCCTACAATGAGCAGTTCTTC. Translated: CASSDRGYSYNEQFF.

In this sample, this clone turned up once. This chain connects TRBV6-1 to TRBJ2-7; D is perhaps TRBD2 (5 bases). Trimming took off 5 bases at V and 0 bases at J, with 14 bases between the two ends. CDR3 length: 15 amino acids. CDR1 is MNHNS and CDR2 is SASEGT in the germline V gene. The CDR3 sequence: CASSRGPESSYEQYF. CDR3 DNA: TGTGCCAGCAGTCGAGGGCCTGAGAGCTCCTACGAGCAGTACTTC.

The chain carries TRBV28 and TRBJ2-7; weak D call: TRBD1 (6 bases). Trimming took off 7 bases at V and 2 bases at J, with 15 bases between the two ends. This CDR3 region has 14 residues. CDR1 is MDHEN and CDR2 is SYDVKM in the germline V gene. CDR3 sequence (DNA): TGTGCCAGCACACAGGGATTATATCCCTACGAGCAGTACTTC. It codes for CASTQGLYPYEQYF.

The rearrangement joins TRBV5-8 to TRBJ1-2; D possibly corresponds to TRBD1 (5 bases). There are 14 residues in the CDR3. Germline CDR1 is SGHTS and CDR2 is YDEGEE. The V and J ends lost 4 bases and 2 bases respectively, with 12 bases between them. DNA of the CDR3: TGTGCCAGCAGCCCCGGGGGGGAGAACTATGGCTACACCTTC. Its protein product is CASSPGGENYGYTF.

This clone was seen a handful of times. The CDR3 reads CASSYSVDSLNGYTF. CDR3 DNA sequence: TGTGCCAGCAGTTACTCGGTGGACAGCCTAAATGGCTACACCTTC. The chain uses TRBV6-6 and TRBJ1-2; D possibly corresponds to TRBD1 (6 bases). The V end lost 0 bases, the J end lost 6 bases, and 14 bases lay between the germline ends. The CDR3 runs 15 residues. The germline CDR1 and CDR2 sequences are MNHNY and SVGAGI (reference sequence).

This chain links TRBV11-2 with TRBJ2-3; 9 bases match TRBD1. Germline CDR1 SGHAT, CDR2 FQNNGV. V shed 4 bases, J shed 1 base, and the junction held 3 bases outside the gene matches. This CDR3 spans 15 amino acids. CDR3 bases: TGTGCCAGCAGCTCCCGGACAGGGGGCACAGATACGCAGTATTTT. This codes for CASSSRTGGTDTQYF.

The chain couples TRBV2 to TRBJ1-1, with D possibly being TRBD1 (6 bases). The length of the CDR3 is 15 residues. CDR1 is SNHLY and CDR2 is FYNNEI in the germline V gene. V was cut by 6 bases and J by 1 base, with 15 bases left in between. As DNA, the CDR3 is TGTGCCAGCAGCTTAGGTTGGACAGCGAACACTGAAGCTTTCTTT. Protein sequence: CASSLGWTANTEAFF.

This chain connects TRBV5-1 to TRBJ2-3, with no clear D. The V end lost 4 bases, the J end lost 7 bases, and 10 bases lay between the germline ends. Germline CDR1 is SGHRS and CDR2 is YFSETQ. CDR3 length equals 12 residues. CDR3 residues: CASSPGRNTQYF. The CDR3 nucleotides read TGCGCCAGCAGCCCCGGGCGAAATACGCAGTATTTT.

This chain joins TRBV30 and TRBJ2-2; D is uncertain. The CDR3 extends over 13 amino acids. Germline loops: CDR1 GTSNPN, CDR2 SVGIG (reference sequence). V lost 5 bases to trimming and J lost 3 bases, with 10 bases between them. The CDR3 loop reads CAWAETYTGELFF. In DNA form, the CDR3 reads TGTGCCTGGGCAGAAACTTACACCGGGGAGCTGTTTTTT.

The chain employs TRBV5-1 and TRBJ2-7; 11 nucleotides match TRBD1. CDR1 SGHRS and CDR2 YFSETQ come from the germline V gene. The CDR3 is made up of 16 amino acids. With 0 bases clipped from V and 2 bases from J, the junction kept 4 bases outside the gene matches. CDR3 sequence reads: CASSLGSGQGAYEQYF. CDR3 DNA: TGCGCCAGCAGCTTGGGATCGGGACAGGGGGCCTACGAGCAGTACTTC.

DNA for the CDR3: TGTGCCAGCAGGATCGTGGGGTTGAACACTGAAGCTTTCTTT. Amino acid sequence: CASRIVGLNTEAFF. The genes are TRBV6-1 and TRBJ1-1; D gene unclear. V was trimmed by 6 bases and J by 0 bases, leaving 11 bases between them. The CDR3 runs to 14 residues. Per the germline V gene, CDR1 is MNHNS and CDR2 is SASEGT.

This chain links TRBV20-1 with TRBJ2-5; D is unclear. With 4 bases removed from V and 4 bases from J, the gap between germline ends came to 4 bases. CDR3 length equals 10 residues. Germline CDR1 and CDR2: DFQATT and SNEGSKA (reference sequence). CDR3 DNA: TGCAGTGCTACTAGAGAGACCCAGTACTTC. Translation: CSATRETQYF.

This chain links TRBV28 with TRBJ2-7; D unresolved. V was shortened by 4 bases and J by 3 bases, with 19 bases between the two germline ends. The CDR3 has 16 residues. CDR1 and CDR2 (germline): MDHEN, SYDVKM. In nucleotides, the CDR3 is TGTGCCAGCAGTTCACGGTTAACCTGGCAGCGCTACGAGCAGTACTTC. Its protein is CASSSRLTWQRYEQYF.

The chain has TRBV5-1 and TRBJ2-2; the D is unclear. The germline V gene has CDR1 SGHRS and CDR2 YFSETQ. The CDR3 sequence is 14 residues long. V lost 5 bases and J 0 bases, leaving 8 bases between the germline ends. The CDR3 loop is CASRNLANTGELFF. For the CDR3, the DNA is TGCGCCAGCAGAAACCTCGCGAACACCGGGGAGCTGTTTTTT.

V usage is TRBV2 and J usage is TRBJ1-2, with D uncertain. Germline V lookup: CDR1 SNHLY, CDR2 FYNNEI. The CDR3 is 14 amino acids. V lost 6 bases and J lost 4, with 15 bases in between. The CDR3 spells CASRNPELGYGYTF. For the CDR3, the DNA is TGTGCCAGCAGGAATCCGGAGCTTGGCTATGGCTACACCTTC.

This clone occurred once. The V and J genes are TRBV9 and TRBJ2-2; D ambiguous. V lost 0 bases and J lost 1, with 7 bases in between. The CDR3 extends over 15 amino acids. The germline V gene encodes CDR1 SGDLS and CDR2 YYNGEE. The CDR3 protein is CASSVGLLNTGELFF. The DNA for the CDR3 is TGTGCCAGCAGCGTAGGGCTCTTGAACACCGGGGAGCTGTTTTTT.

The chain couples TRBV6-1 to TRBJ1-2; weak D call: TRBD1 (5 bases). CDR3 length: 14 residues. Germline loops: CDR1 MNHNS, CDR2 SASEGT. V was cut by 1 base and J by 7 bases, with 13 bases left in between. CDR3: CASSEEARDRGYTF. In DNA form, the CDR3 reads TGTGCCAGCAGTGAAGAAGCAAGGGACCGTGGCTACACCTTC.

This clone came up a few times. The chain links TRBV5-5 to TRBJ1-2; 8 nucleotides line up with TRBD1. The CDR3 totals 15 residues. From germline, CDR1 is SGHKS and CDR2 YYEKEE (reference sequence). V was clipped by 0 bases and J by 7 bases; unmatched bases: 8. The CDR3 nucleotides are TGTGCCAGCAGCTTGGCACCGGGACAGGAAGGTGGCTACACCTTC. Its translation is CASSLAPGQEGGYTF.

This clone came up a few times. The rearrangement uses TRBV14 and TRBJ1-3, with D uncertain. V lost 5 bases to trimming and J lost 4 bases, with 18 bases between them. From germline, CDR1 is SGHDN and CDR2 FVKESK. The CDR3 extends over 16 amino acids. This chain's CDR3 is CASSFLWGVYGNTIYF. DNA for the CDR3: TGTGCCAGCAGCTTCTTGTGGGGTGTGTACGGAAACACCATATATTTT.

The chain is built from TRBV19 and TRBJ2-1; TRBD1 aligns across 10 bases. Germline V gene data show CDR1 as LNHDA and CDR2 as SQIVND (reference sequence). With V trimmed by 4 bases and J by 0 bases, 0 bases remained unmatched. The CDR3 consists of 15 residues. This chain's CDR3 is CASSRTGGSYNEQFF. The CDR3 DNA is TGTGCCAGTAGTAGGACAGGGGGCTCCTACAATGAGCAGTTCTTC.

The chain uses TRBV6-5 and TRBJ2-3; D ambiguous. Germline V gene lookup returns CDR1 MNHEY and CDR2 SVGAGI. Trimming stripped 7 bases from V and 1 base from J, with 9 bases between. The CDR3 totals 13 residues. CDR3 loop: CASKAAGTDTQYF. CDR3 coding DNA: TGTGCCAGCAAGGCGGCAGGCACAGATACGCAGTATTTT.

The rearrangement links TRBV5-1 to TRBJ2-5; D gene unclear. V lost 0 bases and J lost 4, with 10 bases in between. The length of the CDR3 is 14 residues. Per germline, CDR1 SGHRS and CDR2 YFSETQ. CDR3 sequence: CASSLEGPAETQYF. Here the CDR3 DNA reads TGCGCCAGCAGCTTGGAAGGCCCGGCAGAGACCCAGTACTTC.

With regard to this clone: One end of the junction is discordant with germline, which a read error may explain. This rearrangement joins TRBV28 to TRBJ1-2; possibly TRBD1 for D (5 bases). Germline V gene sequence: CDR1 MDHEN, CDR2 SYDVKM. This CDR3 has 14 residues. The DNA for the CDR3 is TGTGCCAGTAGTTCCCCGGGACGGAACCATGGCTACACCTTC. This gives the protein CASSSPGRNHGYTF.

The chain combines TRBV12-5 with TRBJ2-7; D may be TRBD1 or TRBD2 (5 bases each). The CDR3 has 13 amino acids. V lost 9 bases, J lost 5 bases, and 17 bases lay in between. Germline V CDR1 and CDR2: LGHNT, FRNRAP. CDR3 sequence reads: CASSLGTPNEQYF. CDR3 sequence (DNA): TGTGCTAGCTCTTTGGGGACCCCCAACGAGCAGTACTTC.

The chain recombines TRBV7-9 with TRBJ2-6; D gene unclear. The CDR3 runs to 16 residues. From germline, CDR1 is SEHNR and CDR2 FQNEAQ (reference sequence). V dropped 6 bases and J dropped 2 bases, with 14 bases sitting between them. The CDR3 nucleotides read TGTGCCAGCAGGACCGTAAGGTCGGCTGGGGCCAACGTCCTGACTTTC. Translating gives CASRTVRSAGANVLTF.

This chain links TRBV19 with TRBJ2-5; D is perhaps TRBD2 (6 bases). Trimming shortened V by 1 base and J by 4 bases, and 7 bases separated the two germline ends. The length of the CDR3 is 13 residues. Germline-derived CDR1 and CDR2 are LNHDA and SQIVND (reference sequence). The CDR3 DNA follows: TGTGCCAGTAGTATAGCGGGAGTAGAGACCCAGTACTTC. It encodes CASSIAGVETQYF.